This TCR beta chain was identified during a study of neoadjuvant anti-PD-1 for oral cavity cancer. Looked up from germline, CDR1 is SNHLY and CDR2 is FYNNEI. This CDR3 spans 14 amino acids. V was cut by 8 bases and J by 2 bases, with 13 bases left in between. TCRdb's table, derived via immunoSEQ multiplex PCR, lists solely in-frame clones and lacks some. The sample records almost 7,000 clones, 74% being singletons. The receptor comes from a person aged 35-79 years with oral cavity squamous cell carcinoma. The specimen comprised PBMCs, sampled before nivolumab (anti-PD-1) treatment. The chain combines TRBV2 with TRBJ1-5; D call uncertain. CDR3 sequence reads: CASSGVQGNQPQHF. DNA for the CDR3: TGTGCCAGCTCCGGAGTACAAGGCAATCAGCCCCAGCATTTT.